The rows below give T cell receptor beta chains drawn from one sample of a study of blood T cell repertoires in COVID-19. Data came from immunoSEQ multiplex PCR; TCRdb stores just in-frame clones and leaves some out. The table shows 150,000 or so clones, with 80% to 90% occurring only once. Input material: peripheral blood. These receptors all stem from a man older than 75 with acute or convalescent COVID-19. CDR3s include the opening cysteine and the closing phenylalanine or tryptophan. The D gene is left open where the match is weak. Size values are once, few and many counts, or a class for expanded clones, and some rows have none.

clone size: once; V gene: TRBV18; D gene: -; J gene: TRBJ1-5; CDR3 DNA: TGTGCCAGCTCACCACCGGGAGGAAATCAGCCCCAGCATTTT; CDR3 protein: CASSPPGGNQPQHF
clone size: once; V gene: TRBV5-1; D gene: TRBD1; J gene: TRBJ2-7; CDR3 DNA: TGCGCCAGCAGCATCAACCCGGCAGGGGGAGCTTACGAGCAGTACTTC; CDR3 protein: CASSINPAGGAYEQYF
clone size: once; V gene: TRBV3-1/TRBV3-2; D gene: -; J gene: TRBJ1-3; CDR3 DNA: TGTGCCAGCAGTCGCCCCGGGTTGAGGTCTGGAAACACCATATATTTT; CDR3 protein: CASSRPGLRSGNTIYF
clone size: -; V gene: TRBV30; D gene: -; J gene: TRBJ2-7; CDR3 DNA: TGTGCCTCTGGGGGCAATTTCAGCGCGTACGAGCAGTACTTC; CDR3 protein: CASGGNFSAYEQYF
clone size: -; V gene: TRBV11-2; D gene: TRBD1; J gene: TRBJ1-2; CDR3 DNA: TGTGCCAGCAGCTTTTTGACAGGGTTATATGGCTACACCTTC; CDR3 protein: CASSFLTGLYGYTF
clone size: -; V gene: TRBV30; D gene: TRBD2; J gene: TRBJ2-2; CDR3 DNA: TGTGCCTGGAATCGTGGGACTAGTGCTGCCGGGGAGCTGTTTTTT; CDR3 protein: CAWNRGTSAAGELFF
clone size: once; V gene: TRBV27; D gene: -; J gene: TRBJ2-3; CDR3 DNA: TGTGCCAGCGCGGGACAGAGCACAGATACGCAGTATTTT; CDR3 protein: CASAGQSTDTQYF
clone size: -; V gene: TRBV19; D gene: TRBD1; J gene: TRBJ1-5; CDR3 DNA: TGTGCCAGTAGTAGGGACAGGGGCATTTGGCCCCAGCATTTT; CDR3 protein: CASSRDRGIWPQHF
clone size: -; V gene: TRBV18; D gene: TRBD1; J gene: TRBJ1-1; CDR3 DNA: TGTGCCAGCTCGCCACTTCGACAGGGGAACACTGAAGCTTTCTTT; CDR3 protein: CASSPLRQGNTEAFF
clone size: -; V gene: TRBV29-1; D gene: TRBD2; J gene: TRBJ2-5; CDR3 DNA: TGCAGCGTTTTAGCGGGAGGGTACCAAGAGACCCAGTACTTC; CDR3 protein: CSVLAGGYQETQYF
clone size: -; V gene: TRBV7-9; D gene: TRBD1; J gene: TRBJ1-4; CDR3 DNA: TGTGCCAGCAGCCGCCGAGGACAGGGGTTCGAAAAACTGTTTTTT; CDR3 protein: CASSRRGQGFEKLFF
clone size: -; V gene: TRBV7-3; D gene: TRBD1; J gene: TRBJ1-1; CDR3 DNA: TGTGCCAGCAGCCCAACGACAGGGCGGAACACTGAAGCTTTCTTT; CDR3 protein: CASSPTTGRNTEAFF
clone size: -; V gene: TRBV19; D gene: -; J gene: TRBJ2-7; CDR3 DNA: TGTGCCAGTACCCAACTCCCCGGGCAGGGAAAGCAGTACTTC; CDR3 protein: CASTQLPGQGKQYF
clone size: once; V gene: TRBV5-4; D gene: -; J gene: TRBJ2-3; CDR3 DNA: TGTGCCAGCAGCTTGGAGCGGTATACGCAGTATTTT; CDR3 protein: CASSLERYTQYF
clone size: -; V gene: TRBV3-1/TRBV3-2; D gene: -; J gene: TRBJ1-5; CDR3 DNA: TGTGCCAGCAGCCAAGGGTACCAGTGGTCCGGGATCAATCAGCCCCAGCATTTT; CDR3 protein: CASSQGYQWSGINQPQHF
clone size: once; V gene: TRBV7-2; D gene: -; J gene: TRBJ2-3; CDR3 DNA: TGTGCCAGCAGCTTAGCGCGAGGACTCTTCACAGATACGCAGTATTTT; CDR3 protein: CASSLARGLFTDTQYF
clone size: -; V gene: TRBV10-1; D gene: TRBD1; J gene: TRBJ2-7; CDR3 DNA: TGCGCCAGCAGTGAGGGACGGGGCAGGGGGTACGAGCAGTACTTC; CDR3 protein: CASSEGRGRGYEQYF
clone size: -; V gene: TRBV7-9; D gene: TRBD1; J gene: TRBJ1-1; CDR3 DNA: TGTGCCAGCAGGCGCAGGGGGGACACTGAAGCTTTCTTT; CDR3 protein: CASRRRGDTEAFF
clone size: -; V gene: TRBV6-5; D gene: TRBD1; J gene: TRBJ1-6; CDR3 DNA: TGTGCCAGCAGTCGTGATGGGACAGGGAAATCACCCCTCCACTTT; CDR3 protein: CASSRDGTGKSPLHF
clone size: -; V gene: TRBV30; D gene: -; J gene: TRBJ1-4; CDR3 DNA: TGTGCCTGGAGTGCCCCTGGCGGCGCAACTACCGAAAAACTGTTTTTT; CDR3 protein: CAWSAPGGATTEKLFF
clone size: -; V gene: TRBV9; D gene: TRBD1; J gene: TRBJ1-5; CDR3 DNA: TGTGCCAGCAGCACGGGACAGGGATTAGATCAGCCCCAGCATTTT; CDR3 protein: CASSTGQGLDQPQHF
clone size: -; V gene: TRBV7-8; D gene: -; J gene: TRBJ1-5; CDR3 DNA: TGTGCCAGCAGCTTAGGAGGTGTCGGATGGTATAGCAATCAGCCCCAGCATTTT; CDR3 protein: CASSLGGVGWYSNQPQHF
clone size: -; V gene: TRBV5-1; D gene: -; J gene: TRBJ1-1; CDR3 DNA: TGCGCCAGCAGCTTGGCTGAGGAAACTGAAGCTTTCTTT; CDR3 protein: CASSLAEETEAFF
clone size: -; V gene: TRBV11-2; D gene: -; J gene: TRBJ2-6; CDR3 DNA: TGTGCCAGCAGCCCCATCTCTGGGGCCAACGTCCTGACTTTC; CDR3 protein: CASSPISGANVLTF
clone size: -; V gene: TRBV6-5; D gene: -; J gene: TRBJ1-5; CDR3 DNA: TGTGCCAGCAGTTACGGGAGACAGGGCAATCAGCCCCAGCATTTT; CDR3 protein: CASSYGRQGNQPQHF
clone size: once; V gene: TRBV5-6; D gene: -; J gene: TRBJ1-3; CDR3 DNA: TGTGCCAGCAGCTTGGCGTGGGGCCCTGGAAACACCATATATTTT; CDR3 protein: CASSLAWGPGNTIYF
clone size: once; V gene: TRBV6-5; D gene: -; J gene: TRBJ2-1; CDR3 DNA: TGTGCCAGTGCTCGGTCTAGCAATGAGCAGTTCTTC; CDR3 protein: CASARSSNEQFF
clone size: -; V gene: TRBV4-1; D gene: -; J gene: TRBJ1-2; CDR3 DNA: TGCGCCAGCAGCCAAGACCCGCTAGCCTCTTATGGCTACACCTTC; CDR3 protein: CASSQDPLASYGYTF
clone size: once; V gene: TRBV28; D gene: -; J gene: TRBJ1-1; CDR3 DNA: TGTGCCAGCAGTCCACCGGGACACCCTCTCGAAGCTTTCTTT; CDR3 protein: CASSPPGHPLEAFF
clone size: -; V gene: TRBV19; D gene: -; J gene: TRBJ1-6; CDR3 DNA: TGTGCCAGTAGTGCGGCCAGGGTAGATTCACCCCTCCACTTT; CDR3 protein: CASSAARVDSPLHF
clone size: -; V gene: TRBV7-9; D gene: TRBD1; J gene: TRBJ1-5; CDR3 DNA: TGTGCCAGCAGTTCGGGACAGGGTAATCAGCCCCAGCATTTT; CDR3 protein: CASSSGQGNQPQHF
clone size: -; V gene: TRBV30; D gene: -; J gene: TRBJ2-6; CDR3 DNA: TGTGCCTGGACCCGGCGTCCTAGCGTGAGCTCTGGGGCCAACGTCCTGACTTTC; CDR3 protein: CAWTRRPSVSSGANVLTF
clone size: -; V gene: TRBV27; D gene: TRBD2; J gene: TRBJ2-1; CDR3 DNA: TGTGCCAGCAGTACTAGGACTAGCGGGAGTCGGAATGAGCAGTTCTTC; CDR3 protein: CASSTRTSGSRNEQFF
clone size: -; V gene: TRBV6-1; D gene: -; J gene: TRBJ1-3; CDR3 DNA: TGTGCCAGCAGTGAATACGGGTTCTCTGGAAACACCATATATTTT; CDR3 protein: CASSEYGFSGNTIYF
clone size: -; V gene: TRBV6-4; D gene: -; J gene: TRBJ2-3; CDR3 DNA: TGTGCCAGCAGTGACCGGGGGGCAGGCACAGATACGCAGTATTTT; CDR3 protein: CASSDRGAGTDTQYF
clone size: -; V gene: TRBV2; D gene: TRBD2; J gene: TRBJ2-1; CDR3 DNA: TGTGCCAGCAGTCCCACTAGCGGGGGCTACAATGAGCAGTTCTTC; CDR3 protein: CASSPTSGGYNEQFF
clone size: -; V gene: TRBV2; D gene: -; J gene: TRBJ2-3; CDR3 DNA: TGTGCCAGCAGTTGGACAGATAGCACAGATACGCAGTATTTT; CDR3 protein: CASSWTDSTDTQYF
clone size: once; V gene: TRBV9; D gene: -; J gene: TRBJ1-3; CDR3 DNA: TGTGCCAGCAGCCCAGGACAGTTTTTCTCTGGAAACACCATATATTTT; CDR3 protein: CASSPGQFFSGNTIYF
clone size: -; V gene: TRBV11-1; D gene: TRBD2; J gene: TRBJ2-5; CDR3 DNA: TGTGCCAGCAGCCTCCGCGGGAGCACCGGAGAGACCCAGTACTTC; CDR3 protein: CASSLRGSTGETQYF
clone size: -; V gene: TRBV24-1; D gene: -; J gene: TRBJ1-5; CDR3 DNA: TGTGCCACCAGAGCTGGGGAGGCGAGCAATCAGCCCCAGCATTTT; CDR3 protein: CATRAGEASNQPQHF
clone size: -; V gene: TRBV5-1; D gene: TRBD1; J gene: TRBJ1-1; CDR3 DNA: TGCGCCAGCAGGGAGGGGGCGGGGAACACTGAAGCTTTCTTT; CDR3 protein: CASREGAGNTEAFF
clone size: -; V gene: TRBV5-1; D gene: -; J gene: TRBJ2-7; CDR3 DNA: TGCGCCAGCAGCCCACGGGGGTACGAGCAGTACTTC; CDR3 protein: CASSPRGYEQYF